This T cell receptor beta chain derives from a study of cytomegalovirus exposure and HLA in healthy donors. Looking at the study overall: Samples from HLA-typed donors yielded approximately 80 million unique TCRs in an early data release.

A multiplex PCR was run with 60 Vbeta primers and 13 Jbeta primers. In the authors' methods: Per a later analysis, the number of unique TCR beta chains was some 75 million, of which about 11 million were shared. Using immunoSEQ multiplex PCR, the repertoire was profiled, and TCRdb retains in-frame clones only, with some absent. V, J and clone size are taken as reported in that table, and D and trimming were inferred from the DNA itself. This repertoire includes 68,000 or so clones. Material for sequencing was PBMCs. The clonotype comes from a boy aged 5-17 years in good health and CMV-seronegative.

The CDR3 sequence is CSVVAYEQYF. CDR3 DNA sequence: TGCAGCGTTGTAGCCTACGAGCAGTACTTC. The chain couples TRBV29-1 to TRBJ2-7; D not certain. Trimming stripped 4 bases from V and 2 bases from J, with 3 bases between. The CDR3 consists of 10 residues. Germline CDR1 is SQVTM and CDR2 is ANQGSEA.